This TCR beta chain was identified in a study of neoadjuvant anti-PD-1 for oral cavity cancer. Study overall: Around day 43, patients without progression received a fourth nivolumab dose before surgery.

Sample time point: after neoadjuvant nivolumab, at surgical resection. Patients had newly diagnosed, untreated stage II-IVA oral cavity squamous cell carcinoma. Blood cells were analyzed directly, without culture or expansion. Using immunoSEQ multiplex PCR, the repertoire was profiled, and TCRdb retains in-frame clones only, with some absent. Of just over 65,000 clones listed, 70% to 90% are singletons. The CDR3 is 14 residues long. The germline gives CDR1 SGHNT, CDR2 YYREEE (reference sequence). Trimming at V came to 5 bases and at J to 5 bases, leaving 5 bases not matched to a gene. Sequenced here: PBMCs, sampled after nivolumab (anti-PD-1) treatment. The chain carries TRBV5-4 and TRBJ2-7; 12 bases align to TRBD2. This sequence originates from a person between 40 and 85 years old with oral cavity squamous cell carcinoma. As DNA, the CDR3 is TGTGCCAGCAGGCTAGCGGGAGGGCCCGACGAGCAGTACTTC. Translated, it gives CASRLAGGPDEQYF.